The sequence of this TCR beta chain was determined in a study of control samples from healthy donors and cancer patients. Some clones are missing from TCRdb's copy, which holds only in-frame ones; the method was immunoSEQ multiplex PCR. The sample gives roughly 450,000 clones, 75% to 95% of which show up once; just under 6.5% is in the top ten. This CDR3 has 13 amino acids. V dropped 0 bases and J dropped 8; count of bases not matched to a gene: 4. CDR1 is SGDLS and CDR2 is YYNGEE in the germline V gene. The receptor was isolated from a man aged 35 to 55 with head and neck cancer. The chain recombines TRBV9 with TRBJ1-2; 7 bases map to TRBD1. Specimen: PBMCs. The CDR3 loop reads CASSVGTGVGYTF. The CDR3 DNA follows: TGTGCCAGCAGCGTAGGGACAGGCGTAGGCTACACCTTC. Full variable domain (missing parts from reference TRBV9 and TRBJ1-2): DSGVTQTPKHLITATGQRVTLRCSPRSGDLSVYWYQQSLDQGLQFLIQYYNGEERAKGNILERFSAQQFPDLHSELNLSSLELGDSALYFCASSVGTGVGYTFGSGTRLTVV.